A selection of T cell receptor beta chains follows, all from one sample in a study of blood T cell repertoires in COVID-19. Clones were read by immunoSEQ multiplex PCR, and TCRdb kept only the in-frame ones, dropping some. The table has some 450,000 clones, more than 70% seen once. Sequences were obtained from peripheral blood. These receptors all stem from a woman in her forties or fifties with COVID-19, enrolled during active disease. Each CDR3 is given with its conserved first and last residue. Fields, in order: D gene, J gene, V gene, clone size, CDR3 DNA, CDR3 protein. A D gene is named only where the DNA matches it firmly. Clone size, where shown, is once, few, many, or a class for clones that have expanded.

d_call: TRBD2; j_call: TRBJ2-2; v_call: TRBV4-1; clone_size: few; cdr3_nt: TGCGCCAGCAGCCACCCCCGGGAGGAGAACACCGGGGAGCTGTTTTTT; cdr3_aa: CASSHPREENTGELFF
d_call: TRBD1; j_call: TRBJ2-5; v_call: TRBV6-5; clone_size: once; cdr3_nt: TGTGCCAGCACGGACAGGGGACAACCCCAAGAGACCCAGTACTTC; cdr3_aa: CASTDRGQPQETQYF
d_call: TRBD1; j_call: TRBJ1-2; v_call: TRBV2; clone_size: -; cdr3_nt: TGTGCCAGCAGCCACCCAACAGGGGGAACTAACTATGGCTACACCTTC; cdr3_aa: CASSHPTGGTNYGYTF
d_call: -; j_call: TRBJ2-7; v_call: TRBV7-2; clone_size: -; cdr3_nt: TGTGCCAGCAGCTTATCTCCGGCAGGGAGGTACGAGCAGTACTTC; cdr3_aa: CASSLSPAGRYEQYF
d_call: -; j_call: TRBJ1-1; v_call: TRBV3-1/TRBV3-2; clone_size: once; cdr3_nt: TGTGCCAGCAGCCCCCGTGGGAGGGAGGCTGAAGCTTTCTTT; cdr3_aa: CASSPRGREAEAFF
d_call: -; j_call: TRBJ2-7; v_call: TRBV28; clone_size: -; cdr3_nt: TGTGCCAGCAGCGAACCGGGACTGAGTACTGGGGAGCAGTACTTC; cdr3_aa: CASSEPGLSTGEQYF
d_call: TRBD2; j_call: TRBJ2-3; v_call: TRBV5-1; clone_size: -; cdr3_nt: TGCGCCAGCAGCTTGGAACTAGCGGGGGGGACAGATACGCAGTATTTT; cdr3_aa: CASSLELAGGTDTQYF
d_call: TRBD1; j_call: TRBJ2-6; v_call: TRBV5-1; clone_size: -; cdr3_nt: TGCGCCAGCCAGGGGGCAGGTGGGGCCAACGTCCTGACTTTC; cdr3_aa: CASQGAGGANVLTF
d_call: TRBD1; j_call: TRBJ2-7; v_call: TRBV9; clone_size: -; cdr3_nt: TGTGCCAGCAGCGTACTGACAGGGGGCGACGAGCAGTACTTC; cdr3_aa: CASSVLTGGDEQYF
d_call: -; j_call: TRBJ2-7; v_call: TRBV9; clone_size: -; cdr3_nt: TGTGCCAGCAGCCCCTCGGGGGGCAACGAGCAGTACTTC; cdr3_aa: CASSPSGGNEQYF
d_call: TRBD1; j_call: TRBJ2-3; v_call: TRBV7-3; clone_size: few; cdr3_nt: TGTGCCAGCAGTCGGACAGGGGCTGGCACAGATACGCAGTATTTT; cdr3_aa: CASSRTGAGTDTQYF
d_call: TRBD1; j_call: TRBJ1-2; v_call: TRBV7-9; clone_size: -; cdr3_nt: TGTGCCAGCAGCTCGTCGGGACAGGGGCACTATGGCTACACCTTC; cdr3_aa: CASSSSGQGHYGYTF
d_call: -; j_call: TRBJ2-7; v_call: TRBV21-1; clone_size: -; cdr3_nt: TGTGCCAGCAGCCCTAGGAGACCCACCAGCGACGAGCAGTACTTC; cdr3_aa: CASSPRRPTSDEQYF
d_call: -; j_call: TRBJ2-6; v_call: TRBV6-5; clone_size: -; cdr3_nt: TGTGCCAGCAGCCTAACTACGTCTGGGGCCAACGTCCTGACTTTC; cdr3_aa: CASSLTTSGANVLTF
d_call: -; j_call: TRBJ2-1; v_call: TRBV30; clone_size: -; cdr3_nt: TGTGCCTGGAGTGGTTCCCGAGGGAAGTTCTTC; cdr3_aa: CAWSGSRGKFF
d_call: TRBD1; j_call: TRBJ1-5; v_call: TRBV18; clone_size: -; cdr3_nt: TGTGCCAGCTCATTCGGACAGGACAATCAGCCCCAGCATTTT; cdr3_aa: CASSFGQDNQPQHF
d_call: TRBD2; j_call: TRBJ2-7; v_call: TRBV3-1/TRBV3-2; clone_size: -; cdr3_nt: TGTGCCAGCAGCCATGCGGGACTAGCTTACGAGCAGTACTTC; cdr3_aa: CASSHAGLAYEQYF
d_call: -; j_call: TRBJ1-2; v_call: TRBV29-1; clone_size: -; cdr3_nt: TGCAGCGTTGTCCTACAGGGTCTGGAAGGCTACACCTTC; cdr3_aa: CSVVLQGLEGYTF
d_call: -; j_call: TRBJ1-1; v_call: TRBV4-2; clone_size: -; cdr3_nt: TGTGCCAGCAGCCAAGAAACAGAAATGAACACTGAAGCTTTCTTT; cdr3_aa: CASSQETEMNTEAFF
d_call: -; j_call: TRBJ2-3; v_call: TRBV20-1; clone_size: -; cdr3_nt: TGCAGTGTTCTCATAGCAGATACGCAGTATTTT; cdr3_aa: CSVLIADTQYF
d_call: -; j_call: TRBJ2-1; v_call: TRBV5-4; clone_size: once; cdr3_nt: TGTGCCAGCAGCTTTGGGGGGGGGCCGAGGACGAGTGAGCAGTTCTTC; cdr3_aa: CASSFGGGPRTSEQFF
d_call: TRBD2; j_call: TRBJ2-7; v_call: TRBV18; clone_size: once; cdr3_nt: TGTGCCAGCTCACCAACTAGGGCAGGGACTACTAATGAGCAGTACTTC; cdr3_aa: CASSPTRAGTTNEQYF
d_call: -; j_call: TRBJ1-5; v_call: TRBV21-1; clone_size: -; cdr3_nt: TGTGCCAGAACCAGGAGAGGGATTTATAGCAATCAGCCCCAGCATTTT; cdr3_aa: CARTRRGIYSNQPQHF
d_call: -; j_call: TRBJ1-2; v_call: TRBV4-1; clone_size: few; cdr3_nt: TGCGCCAGCAGCCAAGAGACAGACTATGGCTACACCTTC; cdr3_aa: CASSQETDYGYTF
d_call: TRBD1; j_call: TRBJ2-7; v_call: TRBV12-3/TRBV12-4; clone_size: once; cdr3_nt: TGTGCCAGCAGTTCGGGACAGTTCTACGAGCAGTACTTC; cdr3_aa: CASSSGQFYEQYF
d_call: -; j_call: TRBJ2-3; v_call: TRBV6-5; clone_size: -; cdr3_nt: TGTGCCAGCACCAACCCAGGGGCAGATACGCAGTATTTT; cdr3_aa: CASTNPGADTQYF
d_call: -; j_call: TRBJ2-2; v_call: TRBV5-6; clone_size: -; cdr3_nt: TGTGCCAGCAGCGGCAGGCCCACCGCCGGGGAGCTGTTTTTT; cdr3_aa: CASSGRPTAGELFF
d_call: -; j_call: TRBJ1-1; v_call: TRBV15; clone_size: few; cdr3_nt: TGTGCCACCAGCAGAGGCGGGGGGGGAATCACTGAAGCTTTCTTT; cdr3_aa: CATSRGGGGITEAFF
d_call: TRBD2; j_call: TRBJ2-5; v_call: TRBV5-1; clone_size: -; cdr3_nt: TGCGCCAGCAGCCTCGGACTAGCGGGGGGTTCAGAGACCCAGTACTTC; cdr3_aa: CASSLGLAGGSETQYF
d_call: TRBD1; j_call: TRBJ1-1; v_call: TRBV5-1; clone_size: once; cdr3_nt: TGCGCCAGCAGCGCTTCCGGGACAGGAATATTTGAAGCTTTCTTT; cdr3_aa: CASSASGTGIFEAFF
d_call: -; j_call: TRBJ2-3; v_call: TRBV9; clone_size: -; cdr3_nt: TGTGCCAGCAGCGTAGGAGTCCAGGGTAGGACAGATACGCAGTATTTT; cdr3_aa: CASSVGVQGRTDTQYF
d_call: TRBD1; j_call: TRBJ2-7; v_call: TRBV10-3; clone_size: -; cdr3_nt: TGTGCCATCAGTGACCCGGGACAGTCCTACGAGCAGTACTTC; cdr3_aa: CAISDPGQSYEQYF
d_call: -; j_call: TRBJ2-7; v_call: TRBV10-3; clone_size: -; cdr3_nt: TGTGCCATCAGTGAGTCGGGAGCTACCTACGAGCAGTACTTC; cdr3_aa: CAISESGATYEQYF
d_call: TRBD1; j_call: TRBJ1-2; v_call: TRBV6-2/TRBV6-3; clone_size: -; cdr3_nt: TGTGCCAGCAGTTACGTTGTCGACAGGGACTATGGCTACACCTTC; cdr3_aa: CASSYVVDRDYGYTF
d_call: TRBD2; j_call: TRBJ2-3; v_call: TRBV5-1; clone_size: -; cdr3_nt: TGCGCCAGCAGCTTGGGAGCGGCGGGGGGGACAGATACGCAGTATTTT; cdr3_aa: CASSLGAAGGTDTQYF
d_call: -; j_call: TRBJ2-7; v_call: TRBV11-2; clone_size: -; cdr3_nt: TGTGCCAGCAGCTTAGGAGCAGGGGCCGCCTACGAGCAGTACTTC; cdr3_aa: CASSLGAGAAYEQYF